This record concerns one T cell receptor (beta chain) sequence. Its antigen is as yet unknown. Assay used: immunoSEQ multiplex PCR; TCRdb lists only in-frame clones, some missing. Found here are about 160,000 clones, 94% of them singletons; the top ten hold over 0.95%. The V end was cut by 0 bases, the J end by 1 base, with 7 bases between. The CDR3 extends over 14 amino acids. Germline-derived CDR1 and CDR2 are SGHRS and YFSETQ. The data were taken from a study of T cell responses to AZD1222 COVID-19 vaccine. Study-wide results and limits: Only 5 or 6 AZD1222 recipients tested seropositive at baseline. The CD4 TCRs associated with vaccination extended across spike and predominated at 160-218 and 743-854. White British donors predominated, females outnumbered males, and clonal diversity was possibly underestimated.

The rearrangement links TRBV5-1 to TRBJ1-1, with D unclear. The clonotype was recovered from an adult in good health. This specimen was peripheral blood, taken on day 0 of AZD1222 vaccination. The CDR3 loop reads CASSLVAGNTEAFF. CDR3 coding DNA: TGCGCCAGCAGCTTGGTAGCGGGGAACACTGAAGCTTTCTTT.